The 29 T cell receptor beta chains listed next were all sequenced from one sample in a study of response to subunit inactivated influenza vaccine. TCRdb reanalysed the RT-PCR reads using MiXCR and keeps one entry per CDR3 protein. In the table there are approximately 500,000 distinct CDR3 sequences, 13% of which are singletons. The sequenced sample was PBMCs from blood, obtained more than 35 days after vaccination. The receptor set was obtained from a man over 45 who received an inactivated influenza vaccine.

This clonotype was detected a few times. The chain joins TRBV20-1 to TRBJ2-3; 12 bases map to TRBD2. V lost 4 bases to trimming and J lost 3 bases; unmatched junction nucleotides: 2. The CDR3 contains 14 residues. Germline V CDR1 and CDR2: DFQATT, SNEGSKA (reference sequence). CDR3 residues: CSAITSGRTDTQYF. As DNA, the CDR3 is TGCAGTGCTATTACTAGCGGGAGGACAGATACGCAGTATTTT.

This clonotype came up a few times. The chain links TRBV20-1 to TRBJ2-5, with 7 nucleotides matching TRBD2. Germline V lookup: CDR1 DFQATT, CDR2 SNEGSKA (reference sequence). This CDR3 has 14 amino acids. The V segment lost 1 base and the J segment 0 bases; nucleotides outside the gene matches: 2. CDR3 residues: CSARVGGYQETQYF. The CDR3 bases are TGCAGTGCTAGAGTGGGAGGGTACCAAGAGACCCAGTACTTC.

This clonotype occurred a few times. Here the CDR3 DNA reads TGCAGCGCGGCATTGCTAGCGGGGGGGCCTAGGGAGCAGTTCTTC. This gives the protein CSAALLAGGPREQFF. The chain links TRBV29-1 to TRBJ2-1; 12 bases agree with TRBD2. The CDR3 consists of 15 residues. Per the germline V gene, CDR1 is SQVTM and CDR2 is ANQGSEA. J was trimmed by 10 bases and V by 7 bases; bases with no gene match: 14.

This clonotype was counted at least ten times. The V gene is TRBV6-2 or TRBV6-3, the J gene TRBJ2-3; D might be TRBD2 (5 bases). Trimming pared 6 bases from V and 4 bases from J, leaving 17 bases between. The CDR3 length is 15 residues. The germline gives CDR1 MNHEY, CDR2 SVGEGT. The CDR3 DNA reads TGTGCCAGCAGCACGGAGGTGGGGTGGCCAGATACGCAGTATTTT. Translation: CASSTEVGWPDTQYF.

This clonotype was picked up a small number of times. The chain combines TRBV4-3 with TRBJ1-2; D perhaps matches TRBD1 (6 bases). Germline CDR1 is LGHNA and CDR2 is YSLEER. V was trimmed by 4 bases and J by 2 bases, leaving 14 bases between them. The CDR3 consists of 15 residues. CDR3 in DNA: TGCGCCAGCAGCCCAGAAGGGACATACAACTATGGCTACACCTTC. Protein sequence: CASSPEGTYNYGYTF.

This clonotype was seen more than once but under ten times. The genes are TRBV5-6 and TRBJ2-2; D tentatively fits TRBD1 or TRBD2 (6 bases each). The germline CDR1 and CDR2 sequences are SGHDT and YYEEEE. The CDR3 length is 15 residues. The germline V and J ends were trimmed by 4 bases and 5 bases, with 15 bases remaining between them. The DNA of the CDR3 is TGTGCCAGCAGCGTCGGGGGCCTGGTTACCGGGGAGCTGTTTTTT. Translated: CASSVGGLVTGELFF.

There are a few counts of this clonotype. The genes are TRBV6-5 and TRBJ2-1, with 8 bases that match TRBD2. V lost 4 bases to trimming and J lost 2 bases; unmatched junction nucleotides: 7. Per the germline V gene, CDR1 is MNHEY and CDR2 is SVGAGI. The length of the CDR3 is 16 residues. The CDR3 sequence is CASSSLAGSPYNEQFF. The CDR3 DNA is TGTGCCAGCAGTTCTTTAGCGGGATCCCCCTACAATGAGCAGTTCTTC.

This clonotype was counted a few times. This chain joins TRBV12-3 or TRBV12-4 and TRBJ2-3; no clear D. This CDR3 region has 12 residues. Trimming removed 2 bases at V and 8 bases at J, with 8 bases between. CDR3 region: CASSLNTATQYF. The CDR3 nucleotides read TGTGCCAGCAGTTTAAATACCGCTACGCAGTATTTT.

The chain joins TRBV11-2 to TRBJ2-7; 13 positions match TRBD2. The CDR3 is 21 residues long. Trimming took 3 bases from V and 6 from J; bases not matched to a gene: 23. Germline V gene data show CDR1 as SGHAT and CDR2 as FQNNGV. The CDR3 nucleotides are TGTGCCAGCAGCTTGATCCCCCCTTTTGGACTAGCGGGAGAGTTAGGTGGCGAGCAGTACTTC. Its translation is CASSLIPPFGLAGELGGEQYF.

For this clonotype: This may come from a read error, since a much larger clone is one base off. V and J are TRBV7-6 and TRBJ2-5, with TRBD2 as a possible D gene (6 bases). The CDR3 length is 12 residues. Germline V gives CDR1 SGHVS, CDR2 FNYEAQ. The CDR3 loop reads CASSLTRENQYF. The DNA of the CDR3 is TGTGCCAGCAGCTTAACTCGGGAGAACCAGTACTTC.

The rearrangement joins TRBV4-3 to TRBJ1-6, with no clear D. Germline CDR1 is LGHNA and CDR2 is YSLEER. V shed 0 bases and J shed 8 bases, with 14 bases lying between them. This CDR3 contains 16 residues. The CDR3 sequence is CASSQDFARLHSPLHF. In DNA form, the CDR3 reads TGCGCCAGCAGCCAAGATTTTGCGCGGCTGCATTCACCCCTCCACTTT.

The chain has TRBV7-8 and TRBJ2-1; 10 bases map to TRBD2. V lost 5 bases to trimming and J lost 7 bases; unmatched junction nucleotides: 8. This CDR3 has 15 amino acids. Looked up from germline, CDR1 is SGHVS and CDR2 is FQNEAQ. This CDR3 is CASSRQRGGRNEQFF. The CDR3 DNA is TGTGCCAGCAGCCGCCAGCGGGGGGGCCGTAATGAGCAGTTCTTC. Variable domain in full (rest from reference TRBV7-8 and TRBJ2-1): GAGVSQSPRYKVAKRGQDVALRCDPISGHVSLFWYQQALGQGPEFLTYFQNEAQLDKSGLPSDRFFAERPEGSVSTLKIQRTQQEDSAVYLCASSRQRGGRNEQFFGPGTRLTVL.

This clonotype was seen only once. The V call is TRBV6-1, the J call TRBJ2-2; D remains ambiguous. In germline, CDR1 is MNHNS, CDR2 SASEGT. Trimming stripped 3 bases from V and 2 bases from J, with 10 bases between. The CDR3 totals 15 residues. The CDR3 DNA sequence: TGTGCCAGCAGTGATGTCCTTACAAACACCGGGGAGCTGTTTTTT. It codes for CASSDVLTNTGELFF.

This clonotype was seen only a few times. The chain links TRBV5-6 to TRBJ1-3; 7 bases align to TRBD1. The CDR3 totals 17 residues. With V trimmed by 3 bases and J by 3 bases, 12 bases remained unmatched. CDR1 and CDR2 (germline): SGHDT, YYEEEE. The DNA of the CDR3 is TGTGCCAGCAGCTCTTACCGGGACAGATCTCGTGGAAACACCATATATTTT. It yields the protein CASSSYRDRSRGNTIYF.

This clonotype was seen many times. The gene calls are TRBV12-3 or TRBV12-4 and TRBJ2-7; D not resolved. V was trimmed by 8 bases and J by 4 bases, leaving 9 bases between them. The CDR3 extends over 11 amino acids. Written as DNA, the CDR3 is TGTGCCAGCGGCTCCTTTTACGAGCAGTACTTC. Its translation: CASGSFYEQYF.

This clonotype was found a few times. The rearrangement uses TRBV4-1 and TRBJ2-1; 7 nucleotides align to TRBD2. The germline CDR1 and CDR2 sequences are MGHRA and YSYEKL. With V trimmed by 6 bases and J by 0 bases, 5 bases remained unmatched. The CDR3 is 15 amino acids. The DNA of the CDR3 is TGCGCCAGCAGACCTCTAGCGGCCTCCTACAATGAGCAGTTCTTC. Protein: CASRPLAASYNEQFF.

The rearrangement links TRBV7-9 to TRBJ1-2, with a possible D match to TRBD1 (6 bases). This CDR3 region has 11 residues. Trimming removed 6 bases from V and 10 bases from J, with 12 bases in between. Germline V gene data show CDR1 as SEHNR and CDR2 as FQNEAQ (reference sequence). This CDR3 is CASRRTAIYTF. The CDR3 nucleotides are TGTGCCAGCAGACGGACAGCAATCTACACCTTC.

V usage is TRBV29-1 and J usage is TRBJ2-7, with D possibly matching TRBD1 (6 bases). The ends were cut back, 7 bases at V and 1 base at J, with 14 bases in the middle. Germline CDR1 SQVTM, CDR2 ANQGSEA. The CDR3 sequence is 13 residues long. CDR3 protein: CSAQTGGSYEQYF. CDR3 DNA sequence: TGCAGCGCTCAGACAGGTGGATCCTACGAGCAGTACTTC.

The V gene is TRBV20-1, the J gene TRBJ2-7; 7 nucleotides line up with TRBD1. V lost 5 bases, J lost 1 base, and 5 bases stayed unmatched. Germline lookup yields CDR1 DFQATT and CDR2 SNEGSKA (reference sequence). This CDR3 has 13 amino acids. The CDR3 coding sequence is TGCAGTGCTCATATACAGGGGTCCTACGAGCAGTACTTC. Encoded protein: CSAHIQGSYEQYF.

In its sample, this clonotype was seen many times. The chain couples TRBV6-5 to TRBJ2-7; TRBD2 is a possible D gene (5 bases). This CDR3 has 13 residues. CDR1 is MNHEY, CDR2 SVGAGI, per germline. Trimming shortened V by 4 bases and J by 0 bases, and 7 bases separated the two germline ends. The CDR3: CASSFGLSYEQYF. The CDR3 DNA sequence: TGTGCCAGCAGTTTCGGACTCTCCTACGAGCAGTACTTC.

This clonotype showed up many times. The genes are TRBV7-2 and TRBJ1-1; D unclear. This CDR3 has 13 amino acids. Trimming took 5 bases from V and 1 from J, leaving 8 bases between them. The germline V gene has CDR1 SGHTA and CDR2 FQGNSA. The DNA for the CDR3 is TGTGCCAGCAGCACGGGCCCGAACACTGAAGCTTTCTTT. The encoded protein is CASSTGPNTEAFF.

There are many counts of this clonotype. The chain has TRBV29-1 and TRBJ2-7; 10 nucleotides align to TRBD1. The CDR3 length is 12 residues. Losses at the gene ends were 7 bases for V and 6 bases for J; bases not matched to a gene: 6. From germline, CDR1 is SQVTM and CDR2 ANQGSEA. This CDR3 reads CSGLTGGSEQYF. The CDR3 nucleotides are TGCAGCGGTCTGACAGGGGGCTCCGAGCAGTACTTC.

In this sample, this clonotype turned up once. The V call is TRBV27, the J call TRBJ2-2; no clear D gene. Trimming took 3 bases from V and 9 from J, leaving 8 bases between them. Germline V gene data show CDR1 as MNHEY and CDR2 as SMNVEV (reference sequence). The CDR3 has 12 residues. The CDR3 bases are TGTGCCAGCAGTTTCCATGGAAGGGAGCTGTTTTTT. It specifies CASSFHGRELFF.

J is TRBJ1-2 and V is TRBV24-1, with D unclear. Germline lookup yields CDR1 KGHDR and CDR2 SFDVKD. Deletions cut 5 bases from V and 8 bases from J, with 14 bases between. The CDR3 contains 13 residues. The CDR3 spells CATSGRYNEGYTF. As DNA, the CDR3 is TGTGCCACCAGTGGCCGGTACAACGAGGGCTACACCTTC.

The chain couples TRBV6-1 to TRBJ2-2; D unclear. The germline gives CDR1 MNHNS, CDR2 SASEGT. The CDR3 runs to 14 residues. Trimming shortened V by 7 bases and J by 3 bases, and 12 bases separated the two germline ends. The CDR3 loop is CASMGMTHTGELFF. The CDR3 bases are TGTGCCAGCATGGGCATGACGCACACCGGGGAGCTGTTTTTT.

The sample holds a few counts of this clonotype. J is TRBJ2-1 and V is TRBV5-1, with D tentatively TRBD2 (5 bases). V was shortened by 1 base and J by 2 bases, with 13 bases between the two germline ends. This CDR3 has 16 residues. The germline V gene encodes CDR1 SGHRS and CDR2 YFSETQ. DNA for the CDR3: TGCGCCAGCAGCTTGAAACTAGTTTATGCCTACAATGAGCAGTTCTTC. It is translated as CASSLKLVYAYNEQFF.

This clonotype was recorded many times. This chain uses TRBV7-2 with TRBJ1-1, with 10 bases identical to TRBD1. V shed 0 bases, J shed 9 bases, and the junction held 1 base outside the gene matches. The CDR3 contains 13 residues. The germline V gene encodes CDR1 SGHTA and CDR2 FQGNSA. This CDR3 reads CASSLAGQGKAFF. The DNA for the CDR3 is TGTGCCAGCAGCTTAGCGGGACAGGGGAAAGCTTTCTTT.

This chain connects TRBV15 to TRBJ2-1; 14 bases are a match to TRBD2. From germline, CDR1 is LNHNV and CDR2 YYDKDF (reference sequence). The V segment lost 6 bases and the J segment 6 bases; nucleotides outside the gene matches: 4. This CDR3 region has 15 residues. In DNA form, the CDR3 reads TGTGCCACCAGTTATGGACTAGCGGGAGGCAATGAGCAGTTCTTC. It codes for CATSYGLAGGNEQFF. Supplemented by reference TRBV15 and TRBJ2-1, the full variable domain reads DAMVIQNPRYQVTQFGKPVTLSCSQTLNHNVMYWYQQKSSQAPKLLFHYYDKDFNNEADTPDNFQSRRPNTSFCFLDIRSPGLGDTAMYLCATSYGLAGGNEQFFGPGTRLTVL.

This clonotype was picked up a small number of times. The chain joins TRBV29-1 to TRBJ2-7; D is possibly TRBD1 (6 bases). Germline values: CDR1 SQVTM, CDR2 ANQGSEA. The CDR3 spans 11 residues. Trimming left V 6 bases short and J 6 bases short, with 12 bases between. In nucleotides, the CDR3 is TGCAGCGTACGGGACACGGGCGAGCAGTACTTC. Translated: CSVRDTGEQYF.